Each of the 15 T cell receptor beta chains below was sequenced from the same sample in a study of radiotherapy plus CTLA-4 blockade in lung cancer. The data were produced by immunoSEQ multiplex PCR, yet TCRdb's version contains in-frame clones alone and is incomplete. The repertoire has about 59,000 clones, approximately 76% of them found once; the top ten carry approximately 2.8%. The specimen was peripheral blood, collected from a patient treated with radiotherapy plus ipilimumab. The receptor source for this set is a human donor with non-small cell lung cancer who had a complete response to radiotherapy plus ipilimumab.

The chain is built from TRBV27 and TRBJ2-7, with 7 bases identical to TRBD1. CDR1 and CDR2 (germline): MNHEY, SMNVEV (reference sequence). CDR3 length: 12 residues. V trimming: 6 bases; J trimming: 13 bases; junction bases outside the gene matches: 12. In DNA, the CDR3 is TGTGCCAGCAGGCGAAACCGGGACAGCCTCTACTTC. This encodes CASRRNRDSLYF.

The chain couples TRBV19 to TRBJ2-4; tentative D call: TRBD1 (6 bases). Looked up from germline, CDR1 is LNHDA and CDR2 is SQIVND (reference sequence). Trimming stripped 3 bases from V and 4 bases from J, with 10 bases between. This CDR3 contains 14 residues. The CDR3 DNA reads TGTGCCAGTAGTATGAGCGGACAGAAAAACATTCAGTACTTC. Translated: CASSMSGQKNIQYF.

V and J are TRBV29-1 and TRBJ2-3; 9 positions match TRBD2. The CDR3 runs 15 residues. V shed 7 bases, J shed 2 bases, and the junction held 10 bases outside the gene matches. The V gene's germline CDR1 is SQVTM and CDR2 ANQGSEA. CDR3 protein: CSATQLAGNTDTQYF. The CDR3 DNA reads as TGCAGCGCTACCCAGCTAGCGGGGAACACAGATACGCAGTATTTT.

The chain is built from TRBV6-5 and TRBJ1-2, with D possibly matching TRBD1 (5 bases). The CDR3 consists of 11 residues. Trimming left V 10 bases short and J 8 bases short, with 14 bases between. From germline, CDR1 is MNHEY and CDR2 SVGAGI. The CDR3 loop reads CATYRGGGYTF. CDR3 sequence (DNA): TGTGCCACCTACCGGGGGGGAGGCTACACCTTC.

This sequence joins TRBV5-6 and TRBJ2-7; D may be TRBD2 (5 bases). Between the trimmed V and J ends, which lost 3 bases and 6 bases, there was a span of 16 bases. The CDR3 has 14 amino acids. Germline V gene sequence: CDR1 SGHDT, CDR2 YYEEEE. The DNA for the CDR3 is TGTGCCAGCAGCTCCACTGGCGAGAGGGCCGAGCAGTACTTC. This translates into CASSSTGERAEQYF.

J is TRBJ1-4 and V is TRBV18; tentative D call: TRBD1 (5 bases). The germline gives CDR1 KGHSH, CDR2 LQKENI. V was clipped by 3 bases and J by 6 bases, with 11 bases between them. CDR3 size: 14 residues. The CDR3 nucleotides read TGTGCCAGCTCACCGGCAGGAGGGGATGAAAAACTGTTTTTT. Protein product: CASSPAGGDEKLFF.

The rearrangement links TRBV30 to TRBJ2-1, with 8 bases matching TRBD2. CDR3 size: 16 residues. J gave up 0 bases and V 2 bases, and 6 bases lay outside the gene matches. Germline V gives CDR1 GTSNPN, CDR2 SVGIG (reference sequence). CDR3 nucleotides: TGTGCCTGGAGTATATTAGCGGGAAACTCCTACAATGAGCAGTTCTTC. Residues: CAWSILAGNSYNEQFF.

This clone was recorded a few times. The chain combines TRBV30 with TRBJ2-7; D perhaps matches TRBD2 (5 bases). Germline lookup yields CDR1 GTSNPN and CDR2 SVGIG (reference sequence). Trimming left V 4 bases short and J 6 bases short, with 13 bases between. This CDR3 spans 12 amino acids. The CDR3: CAWTVTGSEQYF. CDR3 in DNA: TGTGCCTGGACGGTAACGGGGTCCGAGCAGTACTTC.

In this sample, this clone turned up once. The gene calls are TRBV7-2 and TRBJ2-1; 16 nucleotides align to TRBD2. V trimming: 5 bases; J trimming: 0 bases; junction bases outside the gene matches: 4. Germline assignment: CDR1 SGHTA and CDR2 FQGNSA. The CDR3 has 18 residues. The CDR3 DNA reads TGTGCCAGCAGCGGGGGGACTAGCGGGAGGGCCTCCTACAATGAGCAGTTCTTC. This encodes CASSGGTSGRASYNEQFF.

The J gene is TRBJ1-1, the V gene TRBV29-1; unclear D gene. The CDR3 is made up of 16 amino acids. Deletions cut 6 bases from V and 3 bases from J, with 23 bases between. Germline V gene sequence: CDR1 SQVTM, CDR2 ANQGSEA. The DNA of the CDR3 is TGCAGCGTAGTCTCCGGTGGTCGGGGTCGAGACACTGAAGCTTTCTTT. This gives the protein CSVVSGGRGRDTEAFF.

CDR3: CASSLPGRGRTGNTIYF. As DNA, the CDR3 is TGTGCCAGCAGCTTACCCGGGAGGGGGCGAACTGGAAACACCATATATTTT. The chain employs TRBV5-8 and TRBJ1-3; 7 nucleotides align to TRBD1. Trimming took 2 bases from V and 2 from J; bases not matched to a gene: 10. The CDR3 consists of 17 residues. CDR1 and CDR2 from the germline V gene are SGHTS and YDEGEE.

The rearrangement links TRBV16 to TRBJ1-3, with D tentatively TRBD1 (6 bases). The V end lost 6 bases, the J end lost 1 base, and 13 bases lay between the germline ends. The CDR3 is made up of 15 amino acids. Per germline, CDR1 KGHSY and CDR2 FQNENV. The CDR3 region has the DNA TGTGCCAGCAGGCCAGGGGCCGGATCTGGAAACACCATATATTTT. Translation: CASRPGAGSGNTIYF.

This sequence joins TRBV11-2 and TRBJ2-2; D is unclear. Trimming pared 4 bases from V and 0 bases from J, leaving 3 bases between. The germline V gene encodes CDR1 SGHAT and CDR2 FQNNGV. This CDR3 has 13 residues. The CDR3 loop reads CASSYTNTGELFF. CDR3 DNA: TGTGCCAGCAGCTACACGAACACCGGGGAGCTGTTTTTT.

V usage is TRBV15 and J usage is TRBJ2-5; 10 bases fit TRBD2. The length of the CDR3 is 16 residues. CDR1 and CDR2 from the germline V gene are LNHNV and YYDKDF (reference sequence). V lost 5 bases, J lost 3 bases, and 9 bases stayed unmatched. CDR3 bases: TGTGCCACCAGCGAAACACCTGGACTAGCGGAAGAGACCCAGTACTTC. It translates to CATSETPGLAEETQYF.

The rearrangement uses TRBV4-3 and TRBJ1-1; possible D gene TRBD1, 5 bases. Germline values: CDR1 LGHNA, CDR2 YSLEER. Deletions cut 7 bases from V and 4 bases from J, with 7 bases between. This CDR3 is 11 amino acids long. CDR3 bases: TGCGCCAGCATAAGGGGCACTGAAGCTTTCTTT. Amino acid sequence: CASIRGTEAFF.